These T cell receptor beta chains were read from a single sample in a study of T-cell reconstitution after alpha-beta-depleted transplantation in children. Using its own MiXCR run on the PCR reads, TCRdb lists one record per CDR3 protein. The sample holds around 380,000 distinct CDR3 sequences, roughly 11% seen once. Sequencing was performed on PBMCs from the stem cell graft donor, taken from the stem cell graft. The receptors stem from a human donor who donated a stem cell graft to a child with acute myeloid leukemia. CDR3s include the opening cysteine and the closing phenylalanine or tryptophan. The size entry is marked missing in some rows and otherwise reads once, few, many or a size class.

clone_size v_call cdr3_aa
. TRBV7-8 CASSHRGQGGTEAFF
many TRBV7-9 CASSPPGQGLNSPLHF
. TRBV5-1 CASSLASGRNTEAFF
. TRBV7-3 CASSLKLAGSNEQFF
. TRBV20-1 CSARSGGASGYTF
. TRBV6-1 CASRSRWQGRNNEQFF
. TRBV5-4 CASSQQDNEQFF
few TRBV21-1 CASSNFGLADRNEQFF
many TRBV5-1 CASSLVGRESPYNEQFF
many TRBV28 CASSLEAPGTHTGELFF
many TRBV5-8 CAKRGEKNTEAFF
. TRBV20-1 CSARGRGTGPYEQYF
few TRBV18 CASSPGMEDPSYEQYF
. TRBV5-1 CASSDKFRSYEQYF
few TRBV20-1 CSARPGGNQPQHF
many TRBV7-2 CASRGAGTVNQPQHF
. TRBV6-1 CASRSRGRSGGTEAFF
many TRBV7-6 CASSPRQGLEKLFF
. TRBV29-1 CSVEGGSNYNEQFF
many TRBV6-5 CASGGTYEKLFF
few TRBV5-1 CASSRQVSGEQFF
few TRBV7-2 CASSRGSGQETQYF
few TRBV7-2 CASSLLGGGKGEQYF
. TRBV5-4 CASSLVSPSGSFRSPYNEQFF
few TRBV6-1 CASSGSGINTGELFF
few TRBV4-3 CASSQEADTEAFF
few TRBV2 CASTRVFLAKNIQYF
. TRBV5-5 CASTGARDRGTDTQYF
few TRBV4-2 CASSQEWRGPRDTQYF
few TRBV5-1 CASSLAEGGPYEQYF
many TRBV29-1 CSVASGGIRSQETQYF
few TRBV6-2/TRBV6-3 CASTKRAKNIQYF
few TRBV20-1 CSAREWARQGNYGYTF
. TRBV9 CASSAQGGGQETQYF
. TRBV4-3 CASSPLRPGELFF
few TRBV29-1 CSVELRVTEVFF
. TRBV7-2 CASSFLGPGDTQYF